Sequencing of this T cell receptor (beta chain) was carried out in a study of shared clonotypes between healthy human individuals. This clone was detected only once. Some clones are missing from TCRdb's copy, which holds only in-frame ones; the method was immunoSEQ multiplex PCR. The sample includes more than 1.2 million clones, 97% to 99% seen only once; the top ten take roughly 0.35%. The length of the CDR3 is 15 residues. Germline loops: CDR1 SNHLY, CDR2 FYNNEI. The V gene lost 7 bases and the J gene lost 0 bases, with 13 bases spanning the gap. The chain has TRBV2 and TRBJ2-1, with D possibly matching TRBD2 (6 bases). The specimen was naive CD4+ T cells sorted from blood. The subset: CD45RA+ positively selected. This receptor was identified in a man under 40 in good health. CDR3 nucleotide sequence: TGTGCCAGCACTTGGGACGGGAGCTCCTACAATGAGCAGTTCTTC. This translates into CASTWDGSSYNEQFF.